This passage covers 13 T cell receptor beta chains from one sample sequenced in a study of T-cell reconstitution after alpha-beta-depleted transplantation in children. TCRbeta library preparation incorporated unique molecular identifiers. One entry per CDR3 protein results from TCRdb running MiXCR on the PCR reads. The table records 540,000 or so distinct CDR3 sequences, roughly 23% of them present only once. The starting material was PBMCs, mostly from graft donor cells, obtained 360 days after TCRalphabeta/CD19-depleted stem cell transplant. The receptors were sampled from a boy in the first two years of life who had a stem cell transplant for acute myeloid leukemia, so the T cells may come from the graft donor.

In its sample, this clonotype was seen many times. This chain joins TRBV5-1 and TRBJ2-1; D might be TRBD1 (5 bases). Trimming shortened V by 2 bases and J by 2 bases, and 14 bases separated the two germline ends. CDR3 length: 16 amino acids. Germline V gives CDR1 SGHRS, CDR2 YFSETQ. The CDR3 region is CASSLVRGPPYNEQFF. As DNA, the CDR3 is TGCGCCAGCAGCTTAGTAAGGGGTCCTCCCTACAATGAGCAGTTCTTC.

Only a few counts were recorded for this clonotype. The J gene is TRBJ2-3, the V gene TRBV20-1; TRBD1 is a possible D gene (7 bases). CDR3 length equals 16 residues. Germline-derived CDR1 and CDR2 are DFQATT and SNEGSKA (reference sequence). V shed 6 bases and J shed 4 bases, with 23 bases lying between them. CDR3: CSARGLTGVVADTQYF. DNA for the CDR3: TGCAGTGCCCGCGGACTAACAGGGGTAGTCGCAGATACGCAGTATTTT.

In its sample, this clonotype was seen a few times. This rearrangement joins TRBV12-3 or TRBV12-4 to TRBJ2-1; D might be TRBD2 (5 bases). The germline V and J ends were trimmed by 5 bases and 9 bases, with 17 bases remaining between them. The CDR3 loop spans 14 amino acids. DNA for the CDR3: TGTGCCAGCAGTCCTCGGACGGGGTCAGGTGAGCAGTTCTTC. It specifies CASSPRTGSGEQFF.

The chain uses TRBV12-3 or TRBV12-4 and TRBJ1-5, with a tentative D call TRBD1 (5 bases). The CDR3 length is 15 residues. Deletions cut 5 bases from V and 4 bases from J, with 15 bases between. The CDR3 bases are TGTGCCAGCAGTCTTGGGCGGGGCACAAATCAGCCCCAGCATTTT. Residues: CASSLGRGTNQPQHF.

The chain carries TRBV12-3 or TRBV12-4 and TRBJ2-1, with 8 nucleotides matching TRBD2. The V gene end was trimmed by 6 bases and the J gene end by 6 bases; junction bases not matched to a gene: 13. The CDR3 is 16 residues long. In DNA, the CDR3 is TGTGCCAGCAGAACAAACAGCGGGGGAGCCATCAATGAGCAGTTCTTC. Amino acid sequence: CASRTNSGGAINEQFF.

The table lists this clonotype with many counts. The V call is TRBV29-1, the J call TRBJ2-7; TRBD1 might be the D (6 bases). With 7 bases removed from V and 5 bases from J, the gap between germline ends came to 15 bases. The CDR3 sequence is 12 residues long. Germline V gene lookup returns CDR1 SQVTM and CDR2 ANQGSEA. The CDR3 region is CSAFTGTHEQYV. The CDR3 nucleotides read TGCAGCGCTTTCACAGGGACCCACGAGCAGTACGTC.

The rearrangement links TRBV20-1 to TRBJ2-6, with TRBD1 matching over 8 bases. The CDR3 extends over 14 amino acids. CDR1 DFQATT and CDR2 SNEGSKA come from the germline V gene (reference sequence). J was trimmed by 2 bases and V by 4 bases; bases with no gene match: 1. The CDR3, as DNA: TGCAGTGCTACAGGGGGCACTGGGGCCAACGTCCTGACTTTC. Residues: CSATGGTGANVLTF.

There are many counts of this clonotype. This chain joins TRBV4-1 and TRBJ2-1; perhaps D is TRBD1 or TRBD2 (5 bases each). Per germline, CDR1 MGHRA and CDR2 YSYEKL. V was pared by 0 bases and J by 9 bases, with 36 bases between. CDR3 size: 22 residues. CDR3 sequence (DNA): TGCGCCAGCAGCCAAGATGGAATGGGCATTTCAAGAAATTACCCCACCGGGGCTGAGCAGTTCTTC. Protein sequence: CASSQDGMGISRNYPTGAEQFF.

This clonotype was observed many times. V is TRBV25-1 and J is TRBJ2-1; the match to TRBD2 covers 12 bases. Germline values: CDR1 MGHDK, CDR2 SYGVNS. The ends lost 5 bases at V and 7 bases at J; junction bases unmatched: 9. The CDR3 sequence is 16 residues long. CDR3 sequence (DNA): TGTGCCAGCAGTATTCCCGGACTAGCGGGGAGGAATGAGCAGTTCTTC. Residues: CASSIPGLAGRNEQFF. The full variable domain, its missing parts supplied by reference TRBV25-1 and TRBJ2-1, is EADIYQTPRYLVIGTGKKITLECSQTMGHDKMYWYQQDPGMELHLIHYSYGVNSTEKGDLSSESTVSRIRTEHFPLTLESARPSHTSQYLCASSIPGLAGRNEQFFGPGTRLTVL.

The J gene is TRBJ2-6, the V gene TRBV12-3 or TRBV12-4; D is perhaps TRBD2 (5 bases). Between the trimmed V and J ends, which lost 6 bases and 0 bases, there was a span of 21 bases. The CDR3 consists of 19 residues. CDR3 DNA: TGTGCCAGCAGATCCAAGTTGGAGGTCCCCTTCTCTGGGGCCAACGTCCTGACTTTC. Translating it yields CASRSKLEVPFSGANVLTF.

This clonotype appeared many times. The chain couples TRBV29-1 to TRBJ2-7, with D perhaps TRBD1 (6 bases). V was shortened by 5 bases and J by 2 bases, with 13 bases between the two germline ends. Germline CDR1 and CDR2: SQVTM and ANQGSEA. The CDR3 is 13 residues long. CDR3 nucleotides: TGCAGCGTTCAGGGGATCATTACCTACGAGCAGTACTTC. This translates into CSVQGIITYEQYF.

DNA of the CDR3: TGCGCCAGCAGCCAAGATCTACCGGGAAAGGGCTATGGCTACACCTTC. The encoded protein is CASSQDLPGKGYGYTF. V usage is TRBV4-3 and J usage is TRBJ1-2; D is undetermined. Looked up from germline, CDR1 is LGHNA and CDR2 is YSLEER. The CDR3 is 16 amino acids. Trimming cost V 0 bases and J 4 bases, with 15 bases left between them.

The sample holds many counts of this clonotype. V is TRBV12-3 or TRBV12-4 and J is TRBJ2-1; tentative D call: TRBD2 (6 bases). CDR3 length: 12 amino acids. V lost 7 bases and J lost 7, with 11 bases in between. This CDR3 reads CASTLLANEQFF. Here the CDR3 DNA reads TGTGCCAGCACCCTACTAGCAAATGAGCAGTTCTTC.